This entry lists 11 T cell receptor beta chains sequenced from one sample in a study of shared clonotypes between healthy human individuals. Assay: immunoSEQ multiplex PCR; the TCRdb copy retains only in-frame clones and omits some. This table has around 330,000 clones, over 65% appearing once. The sequenced material came from memory CD4+ T cells sorted from blood. Described subset: CD45RA-negative fraction. The receptors derive from a man aged 25 to 40 in good health.

The chain is built from TRBV7-2 and TRBJ2-7; 7 positions agree with TRBD1. Germline CDR1 is SGHTA and CDR2 is FQGNSA. Losses at the gene ends were 3 bases for V and 3 bases for J; bases not matched to a gene: 5. The CDR3 consists of 14 residues. CDR3 DNA: TGTGCCAGCAGCTTCAACAGGGGTCTCTACGAGCAGTACTTC. Amino acids: CASSFNRGLYEQYF.

The chain joins TRBV5-1 to TRBJ1-2; 7 nucleotides match TRBD1. Germline V gene data show CDR1 as SGHRS and CDR2 as YFSETQ. This CDR3 spans 13 amino acids. With 4 bases clipped from V and 8 bases from J, the junction kept 8 bases outside the gene matches. CDR3 nucleotide sequence: TGCGCCAGCAGCCAAACAGGGGCCCGCGGCTACACCTTC. Its protein is CASSQTGARGYTF.

V is TRBV19 and J is TRBJ2-7; tentatively, D is TRBD1 (6 bases). Germline V gene lookup returns CDR1 LNHDA and CDR2 SQIVND (reference sequence). The CDR3 has 14 amino acids. Trimming cost V 8 bases and J 2 bases, with 16 bases left between them. The CDR3 DNA is TGTGCCAGTGCCGGGACATCGCCCCCCTACGAGCAGTACTTC. The encoded protein is CASAGTSPPYEQYF.

The CDR3 region is CASRSPPGGYEQYF. The CDR3 DNA reads as TGTGCCAGCCGTTCTCCCCCTGGGGGTTACGAGCAGTACTTC. This chain links TRBV11-2 with TRBJ2-7; perhaps D is TRBD1 or TRBD2 (5 bases each). The CDR3 runs to 14 residues. The germline V gene has CDR1 SGHAT and CDR2 FQNNGV. V dropped 8 bases and J dropped 4 bases, with 18 bases sitting between them.

This clone was seen many times. In nucleotides, the CDR3 is TGTGCCAGCAGTTTAAGCGGGGGTGAGGAGCCCCAGCATTTT. Its translation is CASSLSGGEEPQHF. The J gene is TRBJ1-5, the V gene TRBV2; D is perhaps TRBD1 (5 bases). The CDR3 runs to 14 residues. Germline assignment: CDR1 SNHLY and CDR2 FYNNEI. V lost 5 bases and J 8 bases, leaving 16 bases between the germline ends.

A remark on this clone: This specimen includes other DNA sequences encoding the same CDR3. The V and J genes are TRBV27 and TRBJ1-5; D possibly corresponds to TRBD1 (5 bases). The germline V and J ends were trimmed by 5 bases and 7 bases, with 12 bases remaining between them. The germline V gene has CDR1 MNHEY and CDR2 SMNVEV (reference sequence). The CDR3 is 13 residues long. The CDR3 DNA reads TGTGCCAGCAGTCCACCTGGGGGGCAGCCCCAGCATTTT. Amino acids: CASSPPGGQPQHF.

This clone occurred a few times. The J gene is TRBJ1-1, the V gene TRBV29-1; D uncertain. The germline CDR1 and CDR2 sequences are SQVTM and ANQGSEA. The CDR3 totals 12 residues. Trimming took off 5 bases at V and 10 bases at J, with 17 bases between the two ends. The CDR3 DNA is TGCAGCGTTCAGCGGGGTTTGGGCGTAGCTTTCTTT. Encoded protein: CSVQRGLGVAFF.

The chain recombines TRBV10-1 with TRBJ2-3, with 7 nucleotides matching TRBD1. The CDR3 spans 15 residues. CDR1 is WNHNN and CDR2 is SYGVQD in the germline V gene (reference sequence). Trimming took 5 bases from V and 4 from J; bases not matched to a gene: 9. The CDR3 coding sequence is TGCGCCAGCAGTACGGACCGACAGGGCGCAGATACGCAGTATTTT. Protein sequence: CASSTDRQGADTQYF.

The CDR3 DNA follows: TGTGCCAGCAGCCCCACGACTAGCGGGAGTTTCTGGGAGCTGTTTTTT. Protein: CASSPTTSGSFWELFF. V usage is TRBV7-9 and J usage is TRBJ2-2; 12 bases agree with TRBD2. The ends lost 5 bases at V and 9 bases at J; junction bases unmatched: 10. Per germline, CDR1 SEHNR and CDR2 FQNEAQ (reference sequence). The CDR3 has 16 residues.

The chain couples TRBV5-1 to TRBJ2-3; D not resolved. This CDR3 is 13 amino acids long. CDR1 and CDR2 (germline): SGHRS, YFSETQ. Trimming pared 1 base from V and 5 bases from J, leaving 8 bases between. CDR3: CASSLMTEDTQYF. CDR3 sequence (DNA): TGCGCCAGCAGCTTGATGACGGAAGATACGCAGTATTTT.

In its sample, this clone was seen once. V gene TRBV30 combines with J gene TRBJ1-2, with D perhaps TRBD1 (6 bases). In germline, CDR1 is GTSNPN, CDR2 SVGIG (reference sequence). Trimming took off 0 bases at V and 9 bases at J, with 14 bases between the two ends. CDR3 size: 13 residues. The CDR3 loop reads CAWSVGGRESYTF. The CDR3 DNA is TGTGCCTGGAGTGTGGGGGGGCGTGAGAGCTACACCTTC.